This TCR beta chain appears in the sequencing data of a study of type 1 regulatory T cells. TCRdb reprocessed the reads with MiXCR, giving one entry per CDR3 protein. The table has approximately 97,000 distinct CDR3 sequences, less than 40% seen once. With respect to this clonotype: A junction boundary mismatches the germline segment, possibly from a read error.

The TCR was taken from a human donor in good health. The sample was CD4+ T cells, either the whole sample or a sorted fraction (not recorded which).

CDR3 DNA sequence: TGTGCCAGCGGCTTAGCGTTGGGTGGTGAGACCCAGTACTTC. Residues: CASGLALGGETQYF. The chain links TRBV7-9 to TRBJ2-5; weak D call: TRBD2 (5 bases). Germline assignment: CDR1 SEHNR and CDR2 FQNEAQ (reference sequence). The length of the CDR3 is 14 residues.